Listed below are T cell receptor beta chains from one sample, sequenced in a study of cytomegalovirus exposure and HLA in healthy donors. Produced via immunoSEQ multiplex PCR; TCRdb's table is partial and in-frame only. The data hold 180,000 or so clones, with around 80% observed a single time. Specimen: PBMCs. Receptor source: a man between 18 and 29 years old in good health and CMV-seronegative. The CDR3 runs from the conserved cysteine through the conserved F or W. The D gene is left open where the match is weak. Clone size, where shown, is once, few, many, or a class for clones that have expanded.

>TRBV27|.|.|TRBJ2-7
CASSLQGGEQYF
TGTGCCAGCAGTTTACAGGGTGGAGAGCAGTACTTC
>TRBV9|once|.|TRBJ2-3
CASSVALAGGTDTQYF
TGTGCCAGCAGCGTAGCTCTGGCGGGTGGCACAGATACGCAGTATTTT
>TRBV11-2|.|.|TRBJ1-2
CASSPIKSDRFYYGYTF
TGTGCCAGCAGCCCTATAAAATCAGACAGGTTCTACTATGGCTACACCTTC
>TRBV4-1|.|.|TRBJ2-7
CASSQDRAGVYEQYF
TGCGCCAGCAGCCAAGATCGGGCAGGGGTATACGAGCAGTACTTC
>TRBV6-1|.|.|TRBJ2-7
CASKTLATSYEQYF
TGTGCCAGCAAGACTCTAGCGACCTCCTACGAGCAGTACTTC
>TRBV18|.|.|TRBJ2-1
CASSPLTGDDEQFF
TGTGCCAGCTCACCACTTACCGGAGACGATGAGCAGTTCTTC
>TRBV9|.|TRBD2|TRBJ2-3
CASRPPLAGGPRDTQYF
TGTGCCAGCAGGCCCCCCCTAGCGGGAGGGCCCCGAGATACGCAGTATTTT
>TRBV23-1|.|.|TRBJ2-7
CASSQSADIGSYEQYF
TGCGCCAGCAGTCAATCCGCGGACATCGGGTCCTACGAGCAGTACTTC
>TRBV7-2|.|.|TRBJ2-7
CASSLAGGGYEQYF
TGTGCCAGCAGCTTAGCGGGAGGGGGCTACGAGCAGTACTTC
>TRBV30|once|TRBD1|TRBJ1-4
CAWSGPLRQGRLRDNEKLFF
TGTGCCTGGAGTGGACCTCTAAGACAGGGAAGACTACGAGATAATGAAAAACTGTTTTTT
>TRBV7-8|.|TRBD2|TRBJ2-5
CASSSERGGRETQYF
TGTGCCAGCAGCTCAGAGCGGGGGGGCCGGGAGACCCAGTACTTC
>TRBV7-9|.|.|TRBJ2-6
CASSSSRVFGANVLTF
TGTGCCAGCAGCTCGAGCAGGGTTTTTGGGGCCAACGTCCTGACTTTC
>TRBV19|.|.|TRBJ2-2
CASSPRENTGELFF
TGTGCCAGTAGTCCCCGGGAGAACACCGGGGAGCTGTTTTTT
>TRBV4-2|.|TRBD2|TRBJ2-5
CASSQGVGSGSGETQYF
TGTGCCAGCAGCCAGGGGGTGGGTAGCGGGAGCGGTGAGACCCAGTACTTC
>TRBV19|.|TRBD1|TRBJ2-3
CASSNRGVDTQYF
TGTGCCAGTAGTAACAGGGGAGTGGATACGCAGTATTTT
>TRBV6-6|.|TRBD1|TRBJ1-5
CASRPGQGNQPQHF
TGTGCCAGCAGACCTGGACAGGGTAATCAGCCCCAGCATTTT
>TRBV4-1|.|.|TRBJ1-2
CASSLALDRKKANYGYTF
TGCGCCAGCAGCCTTGCTTTAGACAGAAAAAAAGCTAACTATGGCTACACCTTC
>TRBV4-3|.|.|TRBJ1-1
CASSLRGKGGYTEAFF
TGCGCCAGCAGCCTTAGGGGGAAGGGTGGGTACACTGAAGCTTTCTTT
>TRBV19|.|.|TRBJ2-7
CASSIRGGTYEQYF
TGTGCCAGTAGTATCAGGGGTGGCACCTACGAGCAGTACTTC
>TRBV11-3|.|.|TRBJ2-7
CASSLGEMYEQYF
TGTGCCAGCAGCTTAGGGGAGATGTACGAGCAGTACTTC
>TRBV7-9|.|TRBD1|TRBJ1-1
CASSLRQGENTEAFF
TGTGCCAGCAGCTTACGTCAGGGGGAGAACACTGAAGCTTTCTTT
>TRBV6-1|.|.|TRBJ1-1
CASHRSTEAFF
TGTGCCAGCCACAGAAGCACTGAAGCTTTCTTT
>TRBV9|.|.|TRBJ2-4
CASSVGPGAAKNIQYF
TGTGCCAGCAGCGTAGGGCCGGGAGCGGCCAAAAACATTCAGTACTTC
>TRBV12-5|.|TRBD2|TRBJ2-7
CASGDSGIYEQYF
TGTGCTAGTGGCGATAGCGGGATCTACGAGCAGTACTTC
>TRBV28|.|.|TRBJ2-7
CASSLPPYEQYF
TGTGCCAGCAGTTTACCCCCTTACGAGCAGTACTTC
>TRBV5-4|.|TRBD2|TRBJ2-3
CASGGTGAGGLRDTQYF
TGTGCCAGCGGAGGGACGGGGGCGGGGGGCCTCCGCGATACGCAGTATTTT